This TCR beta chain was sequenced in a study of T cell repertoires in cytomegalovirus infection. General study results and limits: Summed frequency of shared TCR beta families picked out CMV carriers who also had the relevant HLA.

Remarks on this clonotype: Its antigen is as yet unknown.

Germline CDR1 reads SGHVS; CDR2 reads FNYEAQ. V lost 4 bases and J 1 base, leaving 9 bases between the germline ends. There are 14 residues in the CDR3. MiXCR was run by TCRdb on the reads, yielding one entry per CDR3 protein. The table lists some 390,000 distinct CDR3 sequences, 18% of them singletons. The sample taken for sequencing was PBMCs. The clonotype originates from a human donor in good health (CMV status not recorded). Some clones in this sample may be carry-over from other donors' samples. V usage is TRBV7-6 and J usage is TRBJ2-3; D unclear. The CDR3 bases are TGTGCCAGCAGCTCGGTTTGGGGCACAGATACGCAGTATTTT. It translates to CASSSVWGTDTQYF.